This is a list of T cell receptor beta chains from one sample in a study of blood T cell repertoires in COVID-19. TCRdb keeps only in-frame clones here, not all; method: immunoSEQ multiplex PCR. The table lists 150,000 to 190,000 clones, 80% of them singletons. Sequenced input: peripheral blood. These receptors were obtained from a man aged 60 to 69 with acute or convalescent COVID-19. CDR3s include the opening cysteine and the closing phenylalanine or tryptophan. Each record gives: CDR3 length, clone size, D gene, J gene, V gene, CDR3 DNA, CDR3 protein. A D gene is named only where the DNA matches it firmly. Not all rows give a size; the values are once, few, many and, for expanded clones, a class.

CDR3 length: 16
clone size: NA
D gene: NA
J gene: TRBJ2-3
V gene: TRBV30
CDR3 DNA: TGTGCCTGGAGTGTAGGATTGGGAGCGGGCACAGATACGCAGTATTTT
CDR3 protein: CAWSVGLGAGTDTQYF

CDR3 length: 13
clone size: NA
D gene: NA
J gene: TRBJ1-1
V gene: TRBV19
CDR3 DNA: TGTGAGAGGAGGGTCCGGGGCCGAGCTGAAGCTTTCTTT
CDR3 protein: CERRVRGRAEAFF

CDR3 length: 17
clone size: NA
D gene: NA
J gene: TRBJ1-1
V gene: TRBV5-6
CDR3 DNA: TGTGCCAGCAGCCCTGAGGTGGGGCGAGATTCAAAGACTGAAGCTTTCTTT
CDR3 protein: CASSPEVGRDSKTEAFF

CDR3 length: 14
clone size: NA
D gene: NA
J gene: TRBJ2-7
V gene: TRBV7-2
CDR3 DNA: TGTGCCAGCAGCTTAAGGCCCCCCGGGGACGAGCAGTACTTC
CDR3 protein: CASSLRPPGDEQYF

CDR3 length: 13
clone size: NA
D gene: NA
J gene: TRBJ2-1
V gene: TRBV29-1
CDR3 DNA: TGCAGCGTTGAAGATCAGAGGGGAGGTGAGCAGTTCTTC
CDR3 protein: CSVEDQRGGEQFF

CDR3 length: 14
clone size: NA
D gene: NA
J gene: TRBJ1-6
V gene: TRBV19
CDR3 DNA: TGTGCCAGTAGTACCCGACAGAATAATTCACCCCTCCACTTT
CDR3 protein: CASSTRQNNSPLHF

CDR3 length: 14
clone size: NA
D gene: NA
J gene: TRBJ2-1
V gene: TRBV5-3
CDR3 DNA: TGTGCCAGGGCCCGAAGGGGTACCCACAATGAGCAGTTCTTC
CDR3 protein: CARARRGTHNEQFF

CDR3 length: 16
clone size: NA
D gene: NA
J gene: TRBJ1-6
V gene: TRBV3-1/TRBV3-2
CDR3 DNA: TGTGCCAGCAGCCAAGATCATGGCAATGGGAGATCACCCCTCCACTTT
CDR3 protein: CASSQDHGNGRSPLHF

CDR3 length: 14
clone size: few
D gene: TRBD1
J gene: TRBJ1-2
V gene: TRBV3-1/TRBV3-2
CDR3 DNA: TGTGCCAGCAGCCGCGGGACAGGGGTAGATGGCTACACCTTC
CDR3 protein: CASSRGTGVDGYTF

CDR3 length: 13
clone size: NA
D gene: NA
J gene: TRBJ2-2
V gene: TRBV3-1/TRBV3-2
CDR3 DNA: TGTGCCAGCAGCCATCGGAACACCGGGGAGCTGTTTTTT
CDR3 protein: CASSHRNTGELFF

CDR3 length: 15
clone size: few
D gene: NA
J gene: TRBJ1-2
V gene: TRBV5-4
CDR3 DNA: TGTGCCAGCAGCCATCGGACCGCGGGGGGTTATGGCTACACCTTC
CDR3 protein: CASSHRTAGGYGYTF

CDR3 length: 15
clone size: NA
D gene: TRBD2
J gene: TRBJ2-7
V gene: TRBV2
CDR3 DNA: TGTGCCAGCATGGCAAGGCTAGCGGGAGTAGGCGAGCAGTACTTC
CDR3 protein: CASMARLAGVGEQYF

CDR3 length: 14
clone size: NA
D gene: NA
J gene: TRBJ2-5
V gene: TRBV27
CDR3 DNA: TGTGCCAGCAGTCCGCGGACAGTCCAAGAGACCCAGTACTTC
CDR3 protein: CASSPRTVQETQYF

CDR3 length: 17
clone size: NA
D gene: TRBD1
J gene: TRBJ1-2
V gene: TRBV5-5
CDR3 DNA: TGTGCCAGCACCGTCGTGTCCGGGACAGGGACTAACTATGGCTACACCTTC
CDR3 protein: CASTVVSGTGTNYGYTF

CDR3 length: 16
clone size: NA
D gene: NA
J gene: TRBJ1-5
V gene: TRBV6-6
CDR3 DNA: TGTGCCACCACTAAGGGCGGGGCTGGCGTGGTTCAGCCCCAGCATTTT
CDR3 protein: CATTKGGAGVVQPQHF

CDR3 length: 18
clone size: NA
D gene: NA
J gene: TRBJ2-2
V gene: TRBV28
CDR3 DNA: TGTGCCAGCAGGGCTAGCCACCTGCCGTTCGCGAACACCGGGGAGCTGTTTTTT
CDR3 protein: CASRASHLPFANTGELFF

CDR3 length: 16
clone size: NA
D gene: NA
J gene: TRBJ1-4
V gene: TRBV9
CDR3 DNA: TGTGCCAGCAGCGTAGGGCGGGGCCAGAGGGATGAAAAACTGTTTTTT
CDR3 protein: CASSVGRGQRDEKLFF

CDR3 length: 12
clone size: NA
D gene: NA
J gene: TRBJ1-3
V gene: TRBV25-1
CDR3 DNA: TGTGCCAGCCACAGCTCTGGAAACACCATATATTTT
CDR3 protein: CASHSSGNTIYF

CDR3 length: 18
clone size: NA
D gene: NA
J gene: TRBJ2-6
V gene: TRBV18
CDR3 DNA: TGTGCCAGCTCACCCCAGGGGCAGGGCGTCTCTGGGGCCAACGTCCTGACTTTC
CDR3 protein: CASSPQGQGVSGANVLTF

CDR3 length: 14
clone size: NA
D gene: NA
J gene: TRBJ1-3
V gene: TRBV9
CDR3 DNA: TGTGCCAGCAGCGTAGAGGGGCACGGAAACACCATATATTTT
CDR3 protein: CASSVEGHGNTIYF

CDR3 length: 15
clone size: NA
D gene: TRBD2
J gene: TRBJ2-1
V gene: TRBV3-1/TRBV3-2
CDR3 DNA: TGTGCCAGCAGCCAAGGGCGGGGGTCCTGGAATGAGCAGTTCTTC
CDR3 protein: CASSQGRGSWNEQFF

CDR3 length: 14
clone size: NA
D gene: TRBD1
J gene: TRBJ1-1
V gene: TRBV19
CDR3 DNA: TGTGCCAGTAGTATAGATGCCAGGGGGACTGAAGCTTTCTTT
CDR3 protein: CASSIDARGTEAFF

CDR3 length: 17
clone size: NA
D gene: TRBD2
J gene: TRBJ2-3
V gene: TRBV4-1
CDR3 DNA: TGCGCCAGCAGCCGCAACGGACTAGCGGGGAACACAGATACGCAGTATTTT
CDR3 protein: CASSRNGLAGNTDTQYF

CDR3 length: 14
clone size: NA
D gene: NA
J gene: TRBJ2-5
V gene: TRBV6-2/TRBV6-3
CDR3 DNA: TGTGCCAGCAGTACCCCGGTTAGAGGAGGAATCCAGTACTTC
CDR3 protein: CASSTPVRGGIQYF

CDR3 length: 16
clone size: NA
D gene: NA
J gene: TRBJ2-6
V gene: TRBV15
CDR3 DNA: TGTGCCACCAGCAGAGATTCAGTCTCTGGGGCCAACGTCCTGACTTTC
CDR3 protein: CATSRDSVSGANVLTF

CDR3 length: 18
clone size: NA
D gene: TRBD2
J gene: TRBJ2-1
V gene: TRBV7-2
CDR3 DNA: TGTGCCAGCAGCTTATCCCTTGGGACTACCGCGGGAGTGAATGAGCAGTTCTTC
CDR3 protein: CASSLSLGTTAGVNEQFF

CDR3 length: 17
clone size: NA
D gene: TRBD2
J gene: TRBJ2-5
V gene: TRBV10-3
CDR3 DNA: TGTGCCATCAGTGACGGTCGGACTAGCGGGGGGGATGAGACCCAGTACTTC
CDR3 protein: CAISDGRTSGGDETQYF

CDR3 length: 14
clone size: NA
D gene: NA
J gene: TRBJ1-2
V gene: TRBV18
CDR3 DNA: TGTGCCAGCTCACCACCGGAGGCGCCCTATGGCTACACCTTC
CDR3 protein: CASSPPEAPYGYTF

CDR3 length: 14
clone size: NA
D gene: TRBD2
J gene: TRBJ2-7
V gene: TRBV5-3
CDR3 DNA: TGTGCCAGAAGCCTGACTAGCGGGTTCTACGAGCAGTACTTC
CDR3 protein: CARSLTSGFYEQYF

CDR3 length: 15
clone size: NA
D gene: NA
J gene: TRBJ2-7
V gene: TRBV6-2/TRBV6-3
CDR3 DNA: TGTGCCAGCAGTCCCCACCGGGACTCCTCCTACGAGCAGTACTTC
CDR3 protein: CASSPHRDSSYEQYF

CDR3 length: 14
clone size: NA
D gene: TRBD2
J gene: TRBJ2-7
V gene: TRBV20-1
CDR3 DNA: TGCAGTGCTAGTCCACTAGCGGGAGCTCACGAGCAGTACTTC
CDR3 protein: CSASPLAGAHEQYF

CDR3 length: 17
clone size: NA
D gene: NA
J gene: TRBJ2-1
V gene: TRBV19
CDR3 DNA: TGTGCCAGTACCCCCTACCCCCTCCGGGAGAGTTACAATGAGCAGTTCTTC
CDR3 protein: CASTPYPLRESYNEQFF

CDR3 length: 13
clone size: NA
D gene: NA
J gene: TRBJ1-2
V gene: TRBV10-2
CDR3 DNA: TGCGCCAGCACCCAGCGCTGGAGCTATGGCTACACCTTC
CDR3 protein: CASTQRWSYGYTF

CDR3 length: 15
clone size: NA
D gene: TRBD2
J gene: TRBJ2-1
V gene: TRBV27
CDR3 DNA: TGTGCCAGCAGTCCCAGGGCGGGAGAAATTCGGGAGCAGTTCTTC
CDR3 protein: CASSPRAGEIREQFF

CDR3 length: 13
clone size: NA
D gene: TRBD1
J gene: TRBJ2-7
V gene: TRBV30
CDR3 DNA: TGTGCCTGGGGACCACAGGGGACCTACGAGCAGTACTTC
CDR3 protein: CAWGPQGTYEQYF

CDR3 length: 16
clone size: NA
D gene: TRBD1
J gene: TRBJ1-5
V gene: TRBV2
CDR3 DNA: TGTGCCAGCAGTTCAGAGGGGGCGCGGGTCAGACAGCCCCAGCATTTT
CDR3 protein: CASSSEGARVRQPQHF

CDR3 length: 14
clone size: NA
D gene: TRBD1
J gene: TRBJ1-4
V gene: TRBV27
CDR3 DNA: TGTGCCAGCAGTTTCGCGGACAGGGATGCAAAACTGTTTTTT
CDR3 protein: CASSFADRDAKLFF

CDR3 length: 15
clone size: few
D gene: NA
J gene: TRBJ1-2
V gene: TRBV4-1
CDR3 DNA: TGCGCCAGCAGCCAAGTACAGCCGTCCCTCTATGGCTACACCTTC
CDR3 protein: CASSQVQPSLYGYTF